This TCR beta chain was found in a study of blood T cell repertoires in COVID-19. Turning to the study itself: Italy, Spain and the United States were the sources of the convalescent and acute COVID-19 samples.

The CDR3 runs to 13 residues. The germline V gene has CDR1 SGHDT and CDR2 YYEEEE. V gave up 5 bases and J gave up 8 bases, with 16 bases separating them. The assay was immunoSEQ multiplex PCR, and TCRdb's table has in-frame clones only and misses some. The table shows approximately 170,000 clones, with around four fifths occurring only once. Cohort placement rested on clinical history that participants reported themselves. For recovered donors of Cohort 3, there were two negative PCRs, clearance, or symptom resolution. The receptor was derived from a woman aged 45-60 years who had recovered from COVID-19. Sequenced input: PBMCs or T cells enriched from blood (not recorded which). The chain uses TRBV5-6 and TRBJ1-1, with no clear D. The CDR3 nucleotides read TGTGCCAGCAGTTCACGGAGGGCGGCGGAAGCTTTCTTT. Translated, it gives CASSSRRAAEAFF.